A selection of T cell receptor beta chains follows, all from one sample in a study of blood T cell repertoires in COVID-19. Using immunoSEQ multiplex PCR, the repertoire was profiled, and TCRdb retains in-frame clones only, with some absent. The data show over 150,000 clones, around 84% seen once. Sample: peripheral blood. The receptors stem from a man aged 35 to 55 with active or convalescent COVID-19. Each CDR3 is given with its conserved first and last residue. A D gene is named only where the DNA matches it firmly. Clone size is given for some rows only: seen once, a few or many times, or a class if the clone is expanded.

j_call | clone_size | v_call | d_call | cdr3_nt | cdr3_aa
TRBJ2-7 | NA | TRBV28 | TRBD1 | TGTGCCAGCAGTCTACAGGGGTCCTCCTACGAGCAGTACTTC | CASSLQGSSYEQYF
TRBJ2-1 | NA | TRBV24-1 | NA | TGTGCCACCAGTGATCTGGGGGCTCACGGTGAGCAGTTCTTC | CATSDLGAHGEQFF
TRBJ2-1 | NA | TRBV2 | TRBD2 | TGTGCCAGCATTCGACTAGCGGGGGTGGGTGAGCAGTTCTTC | CASIRLAGVGEQFF
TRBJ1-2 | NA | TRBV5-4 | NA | TGTGCCAGCAGCTCCGGACCTATGACAGACTATGGCTACACCTTC | CASSSGPMTDYGYTF
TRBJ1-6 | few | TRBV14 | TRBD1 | TGTGCCAGCAGCCAGACAGGGAATTCACCCCTCCACTTT | CASSQTGNSPLHF
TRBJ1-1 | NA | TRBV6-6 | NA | TGTGCCAGCAGTTCCCTCGGGAGGGGGTCCACTGAAGCTTTCTTT | CASSSLGRGSTEAFF
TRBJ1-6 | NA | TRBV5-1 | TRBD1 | TGCGCCAGCAGCCTATCCGGGACAGCGCTTAATTCACCCCTCCACTTT | CASSLSGTALNSPLHF
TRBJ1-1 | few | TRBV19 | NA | TGTGCCAGTACTCCCTGGGAGGGGAGCCCTGAAGCTTTCTTT | CASTPWEGSPEAFF
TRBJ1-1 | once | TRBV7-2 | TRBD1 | TGTGCCAGCAGCTTCAGGGGGACGGGCACTGAAGCTTTCTTT | CASSFRGTGTEAFF
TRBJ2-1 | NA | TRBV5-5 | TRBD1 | TGTGCCAGCAGCTTGGTTCAGGGGGATTACGTCTCCTACAATGAGCAGTTCTTC | CASSLVQGDYVSYNEQFF
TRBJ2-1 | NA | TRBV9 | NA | TGTGCCAGCAGCCTCCGGGACTCGCCCTACAATGAGCAGTTCTTC | CASSLRDSPYNEQFF
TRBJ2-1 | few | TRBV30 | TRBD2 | TGTGCCTGGACGCTCGGGACTAGCGGAGGCAATGAGCAGTTCTTC | CAWTLGTSGGNEQFF
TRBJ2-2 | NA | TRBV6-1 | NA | TGTGCCAGCAGTGAGCGAGAGGGATCGAACACCGGGGAGCTGTTTTTT | CASSEREGSNTGELFF
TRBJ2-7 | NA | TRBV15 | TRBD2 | TGTGCCACCAGCGCGGGGGGTAACTACGAGCAGTACTTC | CATSAGGNYEQYF
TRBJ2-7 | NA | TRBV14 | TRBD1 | TGTGCCAGCAGACGGGACAGCCAATCGCCTCCCTACGAGCAGTACTTC | CASRRDSQSPPYEQYF
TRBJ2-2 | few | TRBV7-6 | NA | TGTGCCAGCAGTCGGGGGACCCGCGCGAACACCGGGGAGCTGTTTTTT | CASSRGTRANTGELFF
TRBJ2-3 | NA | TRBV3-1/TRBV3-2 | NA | TGTGCCAGCAGCCAAGATGGGGCGGGGAGCACAGATACGCAGTATTTT | CASSQDGAGSTDTQYF
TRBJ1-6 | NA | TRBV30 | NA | TGTGCCTGGAGTGTACAGTCAGGTTTCCCTAATTCACCCCTCCACTTT | CAWSVQSGFPNSPLHF
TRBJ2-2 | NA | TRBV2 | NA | TGTGCCAGCAGTGGGGAGGTTTACACCGGGGAGCTGTTTTTT | CASSGEVYTGELFF
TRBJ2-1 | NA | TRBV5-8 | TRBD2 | TGTGCCAGCAGCACTGGCACTAGCGGGGGGCCTTACAATGAGCAGTTCTTC | CASSTGTSGGPYNEQFF
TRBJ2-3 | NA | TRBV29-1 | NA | TGCAGCGTTGGGCACAGCCAGACCACAGATACGCAGTATTTT | CSVGHSQTTDTQYF
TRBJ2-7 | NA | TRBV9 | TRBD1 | TGTGCCAGCAGCCCGGGACAGGTTGACTACGAGCAGTACTTC | CASSPGQVDYEQYF
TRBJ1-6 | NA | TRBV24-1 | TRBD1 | TGTGCCACCAGTGTAAGGACAGGGAGTAATTCACCCCTCCACTTT | CATSVRTGSNSPLHF
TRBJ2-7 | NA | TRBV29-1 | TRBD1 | TGCAGCGTTGTCTTCGGGTTGGACAGGGTCTACGAGCAGTACTTC | CSVVFGLDRVYEQYF
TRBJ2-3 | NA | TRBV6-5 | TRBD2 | TGTGCCAGCAATATAGCGGGGGCCTACACAGATACGCAGTATTTT | CASNIAGAYTDTQYF
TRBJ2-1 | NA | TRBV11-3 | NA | TGTGCCAGCAGCTCAGGACCCCGGGGGAGCTACAATGAGCAGTTCTTC | CASSSGPRGSYNEQFF
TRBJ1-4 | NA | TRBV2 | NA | TGTGCCAGCAGTGGGGATTTGACAGGATCTAAGGGGGAAAAACTGTTTTTT | CASSGDLTGSKGEKLFF
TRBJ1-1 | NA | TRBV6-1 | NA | TGTGCCAGCAGTGAAGGCAGTGCGGGACACACTGAAGCTTTCTTT | CASSEGSAGHTEAFF
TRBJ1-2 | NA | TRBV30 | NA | TGTGCCTCCCGGGCAGGGCCGGAAGGCTACACCTTC | CASRAGPEGYTF
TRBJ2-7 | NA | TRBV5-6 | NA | TGTGCCAGCAGCTTGATGGGGGCGCCGACCTACGAGCAGTACTTC | CASSLMGAPTYEQYF
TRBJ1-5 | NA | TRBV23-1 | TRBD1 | TGCGCCAGCAGCCCGGGACAGGGGGAGAACAATCAGCCCCAGCATTTT | CASSPGQGENNQPQHF
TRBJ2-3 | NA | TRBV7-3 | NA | TGTGCCAGCAGCTCGGGTCGGAGCACAGATACGCAGTATTTT | CASSSGRSTDTQYF
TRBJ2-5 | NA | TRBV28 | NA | TGTGCCAGCAGCCTCACAGCTCAAGAGACCCAGTACTTC | CASSLTAQETQYF
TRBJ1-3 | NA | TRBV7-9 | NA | TGTGCCAGCGGAGGCACCTCTGGAAACACCATATATTTT | CASGGTSGNTIYF
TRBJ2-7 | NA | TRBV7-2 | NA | TGTGCCAGCAGCTTAATGGCAGGACAAGCCTACGAGCAGTACTTC | CASSLMAGQAYEQYF
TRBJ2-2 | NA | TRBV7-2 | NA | TGTGCCAGCAGCCGGGACAAGAACACCGGGGAGCTGTTTTTT | CASSRDKNTGELFF
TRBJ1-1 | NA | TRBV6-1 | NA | TGTGCCAGCAGTGATACTCTGATCACTGAAGCTTTCTTT | CASSDTLITEAFF
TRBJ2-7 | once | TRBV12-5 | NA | TGTGCTAGTGGTTTGTCTGTTGTTAGCTACGAGCAGTACTTC | CASGLSVVSYEQYF
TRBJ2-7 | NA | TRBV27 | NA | TGTGCCAGCAGCCCGGACAGAGCCTACGAGCAGTACTTC | CASSPDRAYEQYF
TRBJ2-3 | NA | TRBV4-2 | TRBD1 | TGTGCCAGCAGCCAGGCAGGGGGTTCGGCTACGCAGTATTTT | CASSQAGGSATQYF
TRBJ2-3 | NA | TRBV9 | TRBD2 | TGTGCCAGCAGCGTCGTTAGCGGGGTGTCCACAGATACGCAGTATTTT | CASSVVSGVSTDTQYF
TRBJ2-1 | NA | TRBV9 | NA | TGTGCCAGCAGCCCCGACATTGGAAGGTCCTACAATGAGCAGTTCTTC | CASSPDIGRSYNEQFF
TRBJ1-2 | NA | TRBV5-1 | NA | TGCGCCAGCAGCCCTAACCGTCTCTATGGCTACACCTTC | CASSPNRLYGYTF
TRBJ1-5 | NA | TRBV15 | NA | TGTGCCACCAGCAGAGGGAGGACGGGCAATCAGCCCCAGCATTTT | CATSRGRTGNQPQHF
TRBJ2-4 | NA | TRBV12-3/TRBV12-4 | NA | TGTGCCAGCACCCTAGCTTACATTCAGTACTTC | CASTLAYIQYF
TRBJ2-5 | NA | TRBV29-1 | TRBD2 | TGCAGCGTTGGCGGGCCTTTAGCGGGGGGCTTAGAGACCCAGTACTTC | CSVGGPLAGGLETQYF
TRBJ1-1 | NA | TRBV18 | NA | TGTGCCAGCTCGGGACAATCGAACACTGAAGCTTTCTTT | CASSGQSNTEAFF
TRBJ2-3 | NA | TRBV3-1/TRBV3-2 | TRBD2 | TGTGCCAGCAGCCAAGGACGCGGGGGGCTCGATACGCAGTATTTT | CASSQGRGGLDTQYF
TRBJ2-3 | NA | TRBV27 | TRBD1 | TGTGCCAGCAGCCTCCTCTCGAGGGGGCTAGATACGCAGTATTTT | CASSLLSRGLDTQYF
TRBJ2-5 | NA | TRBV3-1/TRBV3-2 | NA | TGTGCCAGCAGAGGGGACTTTGGAAAGGGTGAGACCCAGTACTTC | CASRGDFGKGETQYF
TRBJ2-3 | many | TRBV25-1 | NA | TGTGCCAGCAGCTGGAGTAGAAGCACAGATACGCAGTATTTT | CASSWSRSTDTQYF
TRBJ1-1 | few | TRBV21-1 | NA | TGTGCCAGCAGCAAAGAGGGGTCCGGGGGGAACACTGAAGCTTTCTTT | CASSKEGSGGNTEAFF
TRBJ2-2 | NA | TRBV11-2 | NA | TGTGCCAGCAGCTTAAGAGACACCGGGGAGCTGTTTTTT | CASSLRDTGELFF
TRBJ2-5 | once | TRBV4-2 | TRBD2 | TGTGCCAGCAGCCAAGGGGGGACTAGCGGAGATCAAGAGACCCAGTACTTC | CASSQGGTSGDQETQYF
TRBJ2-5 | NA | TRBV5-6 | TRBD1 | TGTGCCAGCAGCTTGGCCAGGGACAGGGTCCGGGAGACCCAGTACTTC | CASSLARDRVRETQYF
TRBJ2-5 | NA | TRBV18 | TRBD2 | TGTGCCAGCTCACCAGAGCTAGCGGGGATACAAGAGACCCAGTACTTC | CASSPELAGIQETQYF
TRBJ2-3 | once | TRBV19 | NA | TGTGCCAGTAGTGTGACAATCGCAGATACGCAGTATTTT | CASSVTIADTQYF